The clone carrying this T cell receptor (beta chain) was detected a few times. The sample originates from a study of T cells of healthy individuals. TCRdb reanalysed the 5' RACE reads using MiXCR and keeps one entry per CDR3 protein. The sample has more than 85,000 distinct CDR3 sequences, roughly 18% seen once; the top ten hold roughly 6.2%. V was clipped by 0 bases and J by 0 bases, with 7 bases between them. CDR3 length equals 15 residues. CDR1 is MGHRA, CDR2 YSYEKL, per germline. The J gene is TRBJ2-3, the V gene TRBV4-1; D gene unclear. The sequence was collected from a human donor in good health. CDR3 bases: TGCGCCAGCAGCCAAGATGGCGGTAGCACAGATACGCAGTATTTT. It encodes CASSQDGGSTDTQYF.